This T cell receptor beta chain was sequenced during a study of cytomegalovirus exposure and HLA in healthy donors. As to this clone: The antigen is undetermined.

The PCR was carried out with 60 Vbeta primers and 13 Jbeta primers. The method was immunoSEQ multiplex PCR; TCRdb's version includes in-frame clones alone and lacks a portion of them. The sample records some 150,000 clones, under 80% being singletons. V lost 1 base and J 5 bases, leaving 10 bases between the germline ends. CDR1 SGHNT and CDR2 YENEEA come from the germline V gene. The CDR3 is 14 amino acids. Findings and caveats of the study: Using the classifier, cytomegalovirus status was reportedly diagnosed with high specificity and sensitivity. The study put some 150 TCR beta chains on its list as cytomegalovirus-associated.

The chain employs TRBV11-3 and TRBJ2-3; maybe TRBD2 (6 bases). Specimen: PBMCs. The origin of this receptor is a young man in good health and CMV-seropositive. CDR3 sequence reads: CASSLAGSGDTQYF. For the CDR3, the DNA is TGTGCCAGCAGCTTAGCCGGGAGTGGAGATACGCAGTATTTT.